The 7 T cell receptor beta chains below all came from one sample that was sequenced in a study of blood T cell repertoires in COVID-19. Libraries were prepared by immunoSEQ multiplex PCR; TCRdb keeps only in-frame clonotypes and omits some of them. Of approximately 150,000 clones listed, around 82% are singletons. Input material: peripheral blood. The receptors shown here come from a human donor with acute or convalescent COVID-19. The donor label of this sample is uncertain.

V is TRBV9 and J is TRBJ2-2, with TRBD2 matching over 16 bases. The CDR3 is 19 residues long. The ends lost 4 bases at V and 4 bases at J; junction bases unmatched: 10. Germline V gene sequence: CDR1 SGDLS, CDR2 YYNGEE. The CDR3 sequence is CASSTPGLAGGQGTGELFF. CDR3 sequence (DNA): TGTGCCAGCAGCACCCCGGGACTAGCGGGGGGGCAGGGCACCGGGGAGCTGTTTTTT.

The DNA of the CDR3 is TGTGCTAGTGGTTCATCTACAGGTACAGGGCAGCCCCAGCATTTT. Amino acid sequence: CASGSSTGTGQPQHF. The chain joins TRBV12-5 to TRBJ1-5; D might be TRBD1 (6 bases). V gave up 4 bases and J gave up 7 bases, with 17 bases separating them. The CDR3 totals 15 residues. Germline V CDR1 and CDR2: LGHNT, FRNRAP.

J is TRBJ2-3 and V is TRBV6-6; D uncertain. Germline CDR1 is MNHNY and CDR2 is SVGAGI (reference sequence). The CDR3 has 15 residues. With 6 bases removed from V and 0 bases from J, the gap between germline ends came to 13 bases. As DNA, the CDR3 is TGTGCCAGCAGCCAACTTAGTGCTAGCACAGATACGCAGTATTTT. Protein: CASSQLSASTDTQYF.

The chain uses TRBV7-2 and TRBJ2-4; no reliable D call. This CDR3 comprises 15 residues. Trimming cost V 4 bases and J 0 bases, with 10 bases left between them. Germline V CDR1 and CDR2: SGHTA, FQGNSA. The CDR3 nucleotides read TGTGCCAGCAGCTCCGGGTCCTTAGCCAAAAACATTCAGTACTTC. Translation gives CASSSGSLAKNIQYF.

The chain carries TRBV4-1 and TRBJ2-3, with 8 bases matching TRBD1. Germline V gene lookup returns CDR1 MGHRA and CDR2 YSYEKL. V shed 5 bases and J 1 base; nucleotides not matched to a gene: 5. This CDR3 is 15 amino acids long. The CDR3: CASSSDRARTDTQYF. The CDR3 nucleotides read TGCGCCAGCAGCTCGGACAGGGCTCGCACAGATACGCAGTATTTT.

The rearrangement joins TRBV11-2 to TRBJ1-6; D perhaps matches TRBD1 (6 bases). This CDR3 region has 15 residues. In germline, CDR1 is SGHAT, CDR2 FQNNGV. Trimming left V 3 bases short and J 7 bases short, with 13 bases between. The CDR3: CASSFRTAENSPLHF. The DNA for the CDR3 is TGTGCCAGCAGCTTCCGGACAGCTGAGAATTCACCCCTCCACTTT. Looking up the rest from reference TRBV11-2 and TRBJ1-6 gives the full variable domain: EAGVAQSPRYKIIEKRQSVAFWCNPISGHATLYWYQQILGQGPKLLIQFQNNGVVDDSQLPKDRFSAERLKGVDSTLKIQPAKLEDSAVYLCASSFRTAENSPLHFGNGTRLTVT.

The rearrangement uses TRBV7-6 and TRBJ2-7; 10 nucleotides match TRBD1. The CDR3 contains 15 residues. Trimming cost V 0 bases and J 1 base; bases outside gene matches: 0. Germline V gene sequence: CDR1 SGHVS, CDR2 FNYEAQ. The CDR3 region has the DNA TGTGCCAGCAGCTTAGCGGGACAGGGGTCCTACGAGCAGTACTTC. The encoded protein is CASSLAGQGSYEQYF.